These T cell receptor beta chains were read from a single sample in a study of T cells after yellow fever vaccination. TCRdb re-derived calls from the 5' RACE reads in MiXCR, one entry per CDR3 protein. The repertoire includes hundreds of thousands of distinct CDR3 sequences, 8.5% to 10% of them detected once, and approximately 18% sits in the top ten. This material consisted of PBMCs, taken on the day of the first yellow fever vaccination. These receptors were obtained from a young man who received the YFV17D yellow fever vaccine. The CDR3 runs from the conserved cysteine through the conserved F or W. A D gene is named only where the DNA matches it firmly. Only some rows state a clone size, as once, few, many or a class for expanded clones.

D	V	size	J	CDR3	DNA
NA	TRBV5-1	few	TRBJ2-5	CASSSWVQKETQYF	TGCGCCAGCAGCTCCTGGGTCCAAAAAGAGACCCAGTACTTC
NA	TRBV10-3	NA	TRBJ1-5	CAIRGRGAERNQPQHF	TGTGCCATCAGAGGGAGGGGAGCCGAGCGCAATCAGCCCCAGCATTTT
TRBD1	TRBV27	NA	TRBJ2-7	CASSLGTGTGGYYEQYF	TGTGCCAGCAGTTTAGGGACCGGGACAGGGGGCTACTACGAGCAGTACTTC
TRBD2	TRBV12-3/TRBV12-4	many	TRBJ2-5	CASSSPGGETQYF	TGTGCCAGCAGTTCCCCGGGAGGAGAGACCCAGTACTTC
NA	TRBV5-4	few	TRBJ2-5	CASSLDLQETQYF	TGTGCCAGCAGCTTGGACCTCCAAGAGACCCAGTACTTC
NA	TRBV9	NA	TRBJ1-2	CASSVGGPGQAGGYTF	TGTGCCAGCAGCGTAGGAGGCCCGGGACAAGCTGGTGGCTACACCTTC
TRBD2	TRBV11-2	NA	TRBJ2-5	CASRWSGEGTQYF	TGTGCCAGCAGATGGAGCGGGGAGGGGACCCAGTACTTC
TRBD1	TRBV19	many	TRBJ2-6	CASSGQDGDYSGANVLTF	TGTGCCAGTTCAGGACAGGACGGAGACTACTCTGGGGCCAACGTCCTGACTTTC
NA	TRBV9	NA	TRBJ2-1	CASSVARDPRRNEQFF	TGTGCCAGCAGCGTAGCTAGGGACCCGCGTCGGAATGAGCAGTTCTTC
TRBD1	TRBV20-1	many	TRBJ1-2	CSADRDYGYTF	TGCAGTGCGGACAGGGACTATGGCTACACCTTC
NA	TRBV29-1	few	TRBJ2-2	CSVVQSNTGELFF	TGCAGCGTTGTCCAGTCGAACACCGGGGAGCTGTTTTTT
NA	TRBV7-2	NA	TRBJ1-2	CASSPVFYGYTF	TGTGCCAGCAGCCCTGTTTTCTATGGCTACACCTTC
TRBD1	TRBV4-3	few	TRBJ1-4	CASSQGQGSEKLFF	TGCGCCAGCAGCCAAGGACAGGGGTCTGAAAAACTGTTTTTT
NA	TRBV6-4	few	TRBJ2-2	CARLRGNGTGELFF	TGTGCCAGGTTGAGGGGTAACGGTACCGGGGAGCTGTTTTTT
NA	TRBV12-3/TRBV12-4	NA	TRBJ1-6	CASSFTLLGSPLHF	TGTGCCAGCAGTTTCACCCTCCTGGGTTCACCCCTCCACTTT
TRBD1	TRBV20-1	few	TRBJ1-5	CSATGTGGVNQPQHF	TGCAGTGCCACCGGGACAGGGGGAGTCAATCAGCCCCAGCATTTT
NA	TRBV27	few	TRBJ2-4	CASSLSKQGSFIQYF	TGTGCCAGCAGTTTATCGAAGCAGGGGTCTTTCATTCAGTACTTC
NA	TRBV27	NA	TRBJ1-1	CASSTGLYTEAFF	TGTGCCAGCAGTACCGGACTTTACACTGAAGCTTTCTTT
NA	TRBV7-9	NA	TRBJ1-2	CASSSRTTPIYGYTF	TGTGCCAGCAGCTCCCGGACAACTCCAATATATGGCTACACCTTC
NA	TRBV5-5	NA	TRBJ1-5	CASSQDILSNQPQHF	TGTGCCAGCAGCCAGGACATCCTTAGCAATCAGCCCCAGCATTTT
NA	TRBV6-5	few	TRBJ2-2	CASSYSITAGTGELFF	TGTGCCAGCAGTTACTCGATTACGGCGGGGACCGGGGAGCTGTTTTTT
NA	TRBV12-3/TRBV12-4	NA	TRBJ1-6	CASSPLNYNSPLHF	TGTGCCAGCAGTCCGTTAAACTATAATTCACCCCTCCACTTT
NA	TRBV7-8	few	TRBJ1-4	CASSFRPTNEKLFF	TGTGCCAGCAGCTTCAGGCCAACTAATGAAAAACTGTTTTTT
NA	TRBV18	few	TRBJ1-2	CASSPMTRWGYTF	TGTGCCAGCTCACCGATGACTAGGTGGGGCTACACCTTC
TRBD1	TRBV6-1	few	TRBJ1-3	CASRLPGQGPHSSGNTIYF	TGTGCCAGCAGGCTACCGGGACAGGGGCCTCATAGCTCTGGAAACACCATATATTTT